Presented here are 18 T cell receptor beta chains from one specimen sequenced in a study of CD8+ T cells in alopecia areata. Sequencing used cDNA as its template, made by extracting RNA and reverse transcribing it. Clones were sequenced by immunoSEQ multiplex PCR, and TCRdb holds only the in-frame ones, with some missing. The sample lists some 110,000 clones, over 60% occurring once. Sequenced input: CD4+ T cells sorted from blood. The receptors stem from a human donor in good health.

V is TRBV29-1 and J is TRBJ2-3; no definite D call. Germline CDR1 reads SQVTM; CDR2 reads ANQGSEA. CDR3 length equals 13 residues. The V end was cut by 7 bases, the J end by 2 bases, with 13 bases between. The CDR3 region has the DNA TGCAGCGCCGACCCCCATTACACAGATACGCAGTATTTT. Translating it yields CSADPHYTDTQYF.

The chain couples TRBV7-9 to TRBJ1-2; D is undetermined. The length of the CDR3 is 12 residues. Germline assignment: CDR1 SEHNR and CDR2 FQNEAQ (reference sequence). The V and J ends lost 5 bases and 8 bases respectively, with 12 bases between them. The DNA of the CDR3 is TGTGCCAGCAGCCCGGACGTTGGAGGCTACACCTTC. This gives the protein CASSPDVGGYTF.

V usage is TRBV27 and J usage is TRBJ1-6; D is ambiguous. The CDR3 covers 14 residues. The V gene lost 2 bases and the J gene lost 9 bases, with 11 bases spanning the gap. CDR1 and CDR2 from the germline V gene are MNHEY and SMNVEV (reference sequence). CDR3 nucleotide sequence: TGTGCCAGCAGTTTACCGGGGAATGGTTCACCCCTCCACTTT. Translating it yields CASSLPGNGSPLHF.

The CDR3 region has the DNA TGTGCCAGCAGCCCGGGGACTGAAGCTTTCTTT. Amino acids: CASSPGTEAFF. The chain couples TRBV6-5 to TRBJ1-1; D not resolved. Germline CDR1 MNHEY, CDR2 SVGAGI. The CDR3 covers 11 residues. The V end was cut by 6 bases, the J end by 5 bases, with 7 bases between.

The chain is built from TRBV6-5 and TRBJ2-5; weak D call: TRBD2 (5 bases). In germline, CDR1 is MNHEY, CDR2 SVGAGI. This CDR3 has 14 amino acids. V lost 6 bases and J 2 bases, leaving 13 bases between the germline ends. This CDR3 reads CASRGHTSQETQYF. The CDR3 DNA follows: TGTGCCAGCAGAGGCCACACTAGTCAAGAGACCCAGTACTTC.

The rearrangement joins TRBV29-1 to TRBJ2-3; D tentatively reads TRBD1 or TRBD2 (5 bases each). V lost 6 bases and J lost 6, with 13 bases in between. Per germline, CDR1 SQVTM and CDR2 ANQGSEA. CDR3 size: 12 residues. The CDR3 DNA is TGCAGCGTCCCGGCGAGGGGCGATACGCAGTATTTT. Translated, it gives CSVPARGDTQYF.

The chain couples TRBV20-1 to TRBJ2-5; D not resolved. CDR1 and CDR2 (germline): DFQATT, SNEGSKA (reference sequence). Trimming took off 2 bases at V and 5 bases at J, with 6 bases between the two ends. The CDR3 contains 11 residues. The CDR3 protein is CSARRMETQYF. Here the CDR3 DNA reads TGCAGTGCTAGAAGGATGGAGACCCAGTACTTC.

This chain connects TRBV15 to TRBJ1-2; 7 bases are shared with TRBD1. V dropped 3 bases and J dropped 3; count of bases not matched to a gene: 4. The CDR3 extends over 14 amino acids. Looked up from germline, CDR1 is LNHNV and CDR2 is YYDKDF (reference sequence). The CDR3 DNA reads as TGTGCCACCAGCAGGGGACAGCCTGACTATGGCTACACCTTC. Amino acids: CATSRGQPDYGYTF. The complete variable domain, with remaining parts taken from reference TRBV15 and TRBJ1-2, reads DAMVIQNPRYQVTQFGKPVTLSCSQTLNHNVMYWYQQKSSQAPKLLFHYYDKDFNNEADTPDNFQSRRPNTSFCFLDIRSPGLGDTAMYLCATSRGQPDYGYTFGSGTRLTVV.

The CDR3 nucleotides read TGTGCCAGCAGTTACCGGATGGAGGGCACTGAAGCTTTCTTT. Translated: CASSYRMEGTEAFF. This chain links TRBV6-5 with TRBJ1-1; D not resolved. V lost 2 bases and J 4 bases, leaving 11 bases between the germline ends. CDR3 length: 14 residues. In germline, CDR1 is MNHEY, CDR2 SVGAGI.

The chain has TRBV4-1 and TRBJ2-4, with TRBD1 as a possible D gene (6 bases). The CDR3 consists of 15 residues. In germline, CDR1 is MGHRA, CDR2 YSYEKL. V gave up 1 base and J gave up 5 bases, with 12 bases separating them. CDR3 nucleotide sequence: TGCGCCAGCAGCCAAGTAGGTCAGGGGCAAAACATTCAGTACTTC. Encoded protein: CASSQVGQGQNIQYF.

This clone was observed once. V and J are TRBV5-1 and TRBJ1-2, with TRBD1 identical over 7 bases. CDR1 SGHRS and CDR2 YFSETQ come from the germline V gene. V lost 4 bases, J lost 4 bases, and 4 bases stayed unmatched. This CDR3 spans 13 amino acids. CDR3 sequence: CASSPGQTYGYTF. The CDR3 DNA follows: TGCGCCAGCAGCCCGGGACAGACCTATGGCTACACCTTC.

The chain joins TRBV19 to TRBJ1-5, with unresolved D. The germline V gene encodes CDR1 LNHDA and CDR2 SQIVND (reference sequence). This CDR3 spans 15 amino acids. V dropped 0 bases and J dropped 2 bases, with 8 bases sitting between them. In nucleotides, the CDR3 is TGTGCCAGTAGTATAGAAGGGCGGGGCAATCAGCCCCAGCATTTT. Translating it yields CASSIEGRGNQPQHF.

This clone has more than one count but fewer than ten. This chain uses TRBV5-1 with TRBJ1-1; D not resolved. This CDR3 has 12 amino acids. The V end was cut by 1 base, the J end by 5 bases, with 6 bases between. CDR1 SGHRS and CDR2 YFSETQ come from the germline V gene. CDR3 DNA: TGCGCCAGCAGCTTGAGCGGAACTGAAGCTTTCTTT. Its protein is CASSLSGTEAFF.

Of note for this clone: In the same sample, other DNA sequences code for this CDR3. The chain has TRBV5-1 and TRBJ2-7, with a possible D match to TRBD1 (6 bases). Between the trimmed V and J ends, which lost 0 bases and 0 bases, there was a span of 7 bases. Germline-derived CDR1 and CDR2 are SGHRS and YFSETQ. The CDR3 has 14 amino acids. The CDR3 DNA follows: TGCGCCAGCAGCTTGGGGACAGTCTCCTACGAGCAGTACTTC. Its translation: CASSLGTVSYEQYF.

The CDR3 sequence: CASSPLPGWGYSNQPQHF. Here the CDR3 DNA reads TGCGCCAGCAGCCCACTCCCGGGGTGGGGGTATAGCAATCAGCCCCAGCATTTT. The genes are TRBV4-1 and TRBJ1-5, with D tentatively TRBD1 (5 bases). V gave up 4 bases and J gave up 0 bases, with 19 bases separating them. The CDR3 runs to 18 residues. The germline CDR1 and CDR2 sequences are MGHRA and YSYEKL.

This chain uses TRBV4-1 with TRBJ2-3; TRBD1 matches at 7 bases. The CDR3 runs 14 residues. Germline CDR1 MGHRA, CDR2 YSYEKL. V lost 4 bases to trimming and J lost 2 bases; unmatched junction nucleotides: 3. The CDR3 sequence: CASSPGQHTDTQYF. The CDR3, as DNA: TGCGCCAGCAGCCCGGGACAGCACACAGATACGCAGTATTTT.

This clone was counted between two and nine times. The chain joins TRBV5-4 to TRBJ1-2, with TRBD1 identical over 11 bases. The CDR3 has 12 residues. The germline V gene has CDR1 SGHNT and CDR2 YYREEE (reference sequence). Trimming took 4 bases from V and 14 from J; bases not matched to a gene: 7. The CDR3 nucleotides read TGTGCCAGCAGCGGACCGGGACAGGGGGGGACCTTC. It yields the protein CASSGPGQGGTF.

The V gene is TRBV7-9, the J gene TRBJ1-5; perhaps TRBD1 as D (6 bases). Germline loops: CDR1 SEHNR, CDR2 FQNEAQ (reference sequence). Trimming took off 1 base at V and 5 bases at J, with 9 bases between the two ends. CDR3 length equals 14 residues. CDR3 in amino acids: CASSLDRADQPQHF. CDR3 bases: TGTGCCAGCAGCTTAGACAGGGCCGATCAGCCCCAGCATTTT.